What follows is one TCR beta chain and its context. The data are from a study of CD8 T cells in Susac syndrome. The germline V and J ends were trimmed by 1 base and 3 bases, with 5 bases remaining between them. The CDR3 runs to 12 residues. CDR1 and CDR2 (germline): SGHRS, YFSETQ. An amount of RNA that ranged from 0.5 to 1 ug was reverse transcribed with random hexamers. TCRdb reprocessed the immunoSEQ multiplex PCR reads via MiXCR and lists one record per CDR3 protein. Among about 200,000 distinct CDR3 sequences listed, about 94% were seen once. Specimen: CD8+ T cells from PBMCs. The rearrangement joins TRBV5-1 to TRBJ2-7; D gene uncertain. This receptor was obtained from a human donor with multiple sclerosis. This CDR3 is CASSLYGYEQYF. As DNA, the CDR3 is TGCGCCAGCAGCTTGTACGGCTACGAGCAGTACTTC.